This T cell receptor (beta chain) derives from a study of beta chain features in type 1 diabetes. On this clone: The same CDR3 can be traced to other DNA sequences in this sample.

Expressed TCRB transcripts were sequenced, since all the RNA that had been isolated was reverse transcribed. Using immunoSEQ multiplex PCR, the repertoire was profiled, and TCRdb retains in-frame clones only, with some absent. The data show about 930,000 clones, roughly 17% seen once. The V gene lost 3 bases and the J gene lost 4 bases, with 4 bases spanning the gap. Per the germline V gene, CDR1 is DFQATT and CDR2 is SNEGSKA (reference sequence). The CDR3 totals 11 residues. The sequenced material came from naive CD4+ T cells from blood. This receptor was obtained from a woman under 30 in good health. This chain connects TRBV20-1 to TRBJ2-1; D call uncertain. CDR3 DNA sequence: TGCAGTGCTAGTCGGTACAATGAGCAGTTCTTC. Its protein product is CSASRYNEQFF.